The next 8 T cell receptor beta chains were all read from a single sample in a study of identical twins. TCRdb called the 5' RACE reads again in MiXCR, with one record for every CDR3 protein. The sample yields more than 600,000 distinct CDR3 sequences, roughly 20% seen once. The data were also submitted as part of a second study, on T cells expressing NK-cell markers.

Material for sequencing was PBMCs. The receptors were gathered from a woman in her late teens or twenties in good health.

This clonotype was counted between two and nine times. The chain recombines TRBV5-1 with TRBJ1-1; D remains unclear. The germline CDR1 and CDR2 sequences are SGHRS and YFSETQ. The CDR3 length is 15 residues. V was cut by 4 bases and J by 6 bases, with 19 bases left in between. The CDR3 region is CASSTARAAGPEAFF. In DNA form, the CDR3 reads TGCGCCAGCAGCACAGCCCGGGCAGCGGGTCCTGAAGCTTTCTTT. Full variable domain (missing parts from reference TRBV5-1 and TRBJ1-1): KAGVTQTPRYLIKTRGQQVTLSCSPISGHRSVSWYQQTPGQGLQFLFEYFSETQRNKGNFPGRFSGRQFSNSRSEMNVSTLELGDSALYLCASSTARAAGPEAFFGQGTRLTVV.

This clonotype was observed a single time. The V gene is TRBV12-3 or TRBV12-4, the J gene TRBJ2-5; TRBD2 aligns across 7 bases. The CDR3 runs 15 residues. The trim removed 3 bases at V and 1 base at J, leaving 5 bases unmatched. CDR3 nucleotides: TGTGCCAGCAGTTTTGGGGGGGGGTTCCAAGAGACCCAGTACTTC. It is translated as CASSFGGGFQETQYF.

V gene TRBV29-1 combines with J gene TRBJ2-7; 10 positions agree with TRBD1. The CDR3 runs to 14 residues. Germline CDR1 reads SQVTM; CDR2 reads ANQGSEA. Trimming removed 4 bases from V and 4 bases from J; junction bases left unmatched: 7. The CDR3 sequence: CSVAPGQGMYEQYF. The CDR3 DNA reads TGCAGCGTTGCCCCGGGACAGGGGATGTACGAGCAGTACTTC.

The gene calls are TRBV7-8 and TRBJ1-5, with TRBD1 as a possible D gene (6 bases). V was pared by 2 bases and J by 1 base, with 18 bases between. Germline-derived CDR1 and CDR2 are SGHVS and FQNEAQ. The CDR3 sequence is 18 residues long. CDR3 sequence reads: CASSLKHGGPESNQPQHF. For the CDR3, the DNA is TGTGCCAGCAGCTTAAAGCATGGGGGGCCCGAGAGCAATCAGCCCCAGCATTTT.

This rearrangement joins TRBV6-1 to TRBJ2-6; D may be TRBD1 (5 bases). Germline values: CDR1 MNHNS, CDR2 SASEGT. The length of the CDR3 is 15 residues. With 8 bases removed from V and 3 bases from J, the gap between germline ends came to 14 bases. CDR3 loop: CASGAGLSGANVLTF. For the CDR3, the DNA is TGTGCCAGCGGGGCAGGGTTGAGTGGGGCCAACGTCCTGACTTTC.

This clonotype was picked up a small number of times. The rearrangement links TRBV20-1 to TRBJ2-7; 7 bases are shared with TRBD2. CDR3 length equals 15 residues. With 6 bases clipped from V and 4 bases from J, the junction kept 15 bases outside the gene matches. Looked up from germline, CDR1 is DFQATT and CDR2 is SNEGSKA (reference sequence). The CDR3 region is CSAHRRGSGSYEQYF. The CDR3 nucleotides are TGCAGTGCCCACCGACGGGGTAGCGGGTCGTACGAGCAGTACTTC.

The gene calls are TRBV5-1 and TRBJ2-7, with D perhaps matching TRBD1 or TRBD2 (5 bases each). The V end was cut by 4 bases, the J end by 7 bases, with 21 bases between. This CDR3 spans 15 amino acids. CDR1 is SGHRS and CDR2 is YFSETQ in the germline V gene. DNA for the CDR3: TGCGCCAGCAGCACTCGGGACGCACATTTGGAAGAGCAGTACTTC. Translating gives CASSTRDAHLEEQYF.

The V gene is TRBV24-1, the J gene TRBJ2-3; 9 positions agree with TRBD2. The junction had 4 bases not matched to a gene; V was cut back by 6 bases and J by 1 base. The V gene's germline CDR1 is KGHDR and CDR2 SFDVKD. The CDR3 has 15 amino acids. CDR3 region: CATSPSGDGTDTQYF. CDR3 nucleotides: TGTGCCACCAGTCCTAGCGGGGATGGCACAGATACGCAGTATTTT.